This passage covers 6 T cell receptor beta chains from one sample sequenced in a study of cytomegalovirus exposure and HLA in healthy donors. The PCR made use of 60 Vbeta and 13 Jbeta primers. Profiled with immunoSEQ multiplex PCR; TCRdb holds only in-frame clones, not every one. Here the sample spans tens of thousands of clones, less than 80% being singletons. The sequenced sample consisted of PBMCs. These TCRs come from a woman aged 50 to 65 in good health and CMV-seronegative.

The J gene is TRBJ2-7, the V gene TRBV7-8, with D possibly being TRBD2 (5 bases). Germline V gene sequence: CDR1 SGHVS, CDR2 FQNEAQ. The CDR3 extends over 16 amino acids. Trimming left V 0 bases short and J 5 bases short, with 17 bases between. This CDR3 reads CASSLAAGRTTDEQYF. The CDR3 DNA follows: TGTGCCAGCAGCTTAGCGGCGGGCAGAACCACGGACGAGCAGTACTTC.

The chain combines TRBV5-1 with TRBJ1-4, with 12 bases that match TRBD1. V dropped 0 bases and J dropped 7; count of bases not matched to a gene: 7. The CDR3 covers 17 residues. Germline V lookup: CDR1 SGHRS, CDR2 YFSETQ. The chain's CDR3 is CASSLEGQGARFEKLFF. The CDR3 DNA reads TGCGCCAGCAGCTTGGAGGGACAGGGGGCGAGGTTTGAAAAACTGTTTTTT.

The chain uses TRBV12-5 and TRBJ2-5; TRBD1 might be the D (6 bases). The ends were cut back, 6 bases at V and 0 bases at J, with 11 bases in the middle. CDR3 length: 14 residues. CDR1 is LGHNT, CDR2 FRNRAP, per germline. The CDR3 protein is CASGHGQYQETQYF. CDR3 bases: TGTGCTAGTGGCCACGGACAGTACCAAGAGACCCAGTACTTC.

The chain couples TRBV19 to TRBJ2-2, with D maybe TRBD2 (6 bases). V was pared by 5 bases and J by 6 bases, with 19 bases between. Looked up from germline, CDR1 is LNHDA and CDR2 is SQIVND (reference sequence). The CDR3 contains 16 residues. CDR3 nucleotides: TGTGCCAGTAGTTTCGACACCGGGACTTTGGCCGGGGAGCTGTTTTTT. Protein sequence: CASSFDTGTLAGELFF. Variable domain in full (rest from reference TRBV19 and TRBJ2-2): DGGITQSPKYLFRKEGQNVTLSCEQNLNHDAMYWYRQDPGQGLRLIYYSQIVNDFQKGDIAEGYSVSREKKESFPLTVTSAQKNPTAFYLCASSFDTGTLAGELFFGEGSRLTVL.

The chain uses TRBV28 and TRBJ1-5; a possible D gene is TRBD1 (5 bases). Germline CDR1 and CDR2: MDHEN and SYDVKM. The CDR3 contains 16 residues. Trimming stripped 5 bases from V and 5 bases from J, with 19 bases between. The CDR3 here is CASSPLGWGRDQPQHF. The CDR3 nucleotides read TGTGCCAGCAGTCCCCTAGGTTGGGGCAGGGATCAGCCCCAGCATTTT.

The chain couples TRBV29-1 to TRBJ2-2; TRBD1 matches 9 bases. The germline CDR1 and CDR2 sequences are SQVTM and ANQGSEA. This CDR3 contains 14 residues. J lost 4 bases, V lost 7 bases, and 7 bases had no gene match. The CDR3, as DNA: TGCAGCGGAGGTGTGACAGGGGGCACCGGGGAGCTGTTTTTT. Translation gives CSGGVTGGTGELFF.